Listed here are 19 T cell receptor beta chains from one sample, sequenced in a study of T cell clonotyping in hematopoietic cell transplantation. Clones were sequenced by immunoSEQ multiplex PCR, and TCRdb holds only the in-frame ones, with some missing. This table holds nearly 70,000 clones, about 93% found once. Sequenced input: peripheral blood mononuclear cells. These receptors originate from a man aged 50 to 60 in good health. Some clones in this sample may be carry-over from other donors' samples.

V gene TRBV5-1 combines with J gene TRBJ2-3, with D possibly being TRBD1 (7 bases). Trimming removed 0 bases from V and 4 bases from J, with 9 bases in between. Germline CDR1 is SGHRS and CDR2 is YFSETQ. CDR3 size: 14 residues. The CDR3 region has the DNA TGCGCCAGCAGCTTGGGGAGGGGGCCAGATACGCAGTATTTT. This encodes CASSLGRGPDTQYF. Full variable domain (remainder filled in from reference TRBV5-1 and TRBJ2-3): KAGVTQTPRYLIKTRGQQVTLSCSPISGHRSVSWYQQTPGQGLQFLFEYFSETQRNKGNFPGRFSGRQFSNSRSEMNVSTLELGDSALYLCASSLGRGPDTQYFGPGTRLTVL.

V and J are TRBV28 and TRBJ1-1; tentative D call: TRBD1 (5 bases). There are 14 residues in the CDR3. Germline V gene sequence: CDR1 MDHEN, CDR2 SYDVKM. V lost 6 bases and J lost 9, with 20 bases in between. DNA of the CDR3: TGTGCCAGCAGCGCCCCTCCCACGACAGACCAAGCTTTCTTT. It specifies CASSAPPTTDQAFF.

The chain carries TRBV6-5 and TRBJ1-6; D may be TRBD1 (6 bases). V was pared by 2 bases and J by 7 bases, with 9 bases between. This CDR3 has 14 amino acids. Germline V gives CDR1 MNHEY, CDR2 SVGAGI. CDR3 in amino acids: CASSYHRVNSPLHF. For the CDR3, the DNA is TGTGCCAGCAGTTACCACAGGGTGAATTCACCCCTCCACTTT.

V gene TRBV2 combines with J gene TRBJ2-3, with TRBD2 matching over 11 bases. Germline V gene lookup returns CDR1 SNHLY and CDR2 FYNNEI. This CDR3 is 16 amino acids long. J lost 1 base, V lost 6 bases, and 6 bases had no gene match. The CDR3 loop reads CASRSQLAGGTDTQYF. In DNA form, the CDR3 reads TGTGCCAGCAGGTCCCAACTAGCGGGGGGCACAGATACGCAGTATTTT.

The chain recombines TRBV27 with TRBJ2-5; D is possibly TRBD2 (5 bases). CDR1 and CDR2 from the germline V gene are MNHEY and SMNVEV (reference sequence). V was cut by 2 bases and J by 5 bases, with 15 bases left in between. The CDR3 consists of 15 residues. This CDR3 is CASSLGFRGGETQYF. The CDR3 DNA is TGTGCCAGCAGTTTAGGATTCCGGGGTGGGGAGACCCAGTACTTC.

The J gene is TRBJ1-2, the V gene TRBV5-6, with TRBD1 identical over 8 bases. After removal of 0 bases from V and 2 bases from J, the junction contained 9 bases not matched to a gene. This CDR3 is built from 17 residues. CDR1 is SGHDT, CDR2 YYEEEE, per germline. CDR3 protein: CASSLVLMDRANYGYTF. The CDR3 coding sequence is TGTGCCAGCAGCTTGGTGCTAATGGACAGGGCAAACTATGGCTACACCTTC. The full variable domain, with the rest looked up from reference TRBV5-6 and TRBJ1-2, is DAGVTQSPTHLIKTRGQQVTLRCSPKSGHDTVSWYQQALGQGPQFIFQYYEEEERQRGNFPDRFSGHQFPNYSSELNVNALLLGDSALYLCASSLVLMDRANYGYTFGSGTRLTVV.

V and J are TRBV27 and TRBJ2-5, with TRBD2 matching 9 bases. Unmatched junction bases numbered 3, after V lost 5 bases and J lost 2 bases. The CDR3 is 14 residues long. The germline gives CDR1 MNHEY, CDR2 SMNVEV (reference sequence). CDR3: CASSVAGVQETQYF. The CDR3 DNA follows: TGTGCCAGCAGTGTAGCGGGGGTGCAAGAGACCCAGTACTTC.

The chain recombines TRBV14 with TRBJ1-1; TRBD1 matches 9 bases. Germline V gives CDR1 SGHDN, CDR2 FVKESK. With 2 bases clipped from V and 1 base from J, the junction kept 2 bases outside the gene matches. The CDR3 has 15 residues. The CDR3 sequence is CASSQNRGRNTEAFF. CDR3 DNA: TGTGCCAGCAGCCAAAACAGGGGGCGGAACACTGAAGCTTTCTTT.

V and J are TRBV5-1 and TRBJ1-2, with a tentative D call TRBD1 (6 bases). This CDR3 comprises 14 residues. Germline V gene sequence: CDR1 SGHRS, CDR2 YFSETQ. Trimming took 3 bases from V and 3 from J, leaving 12 bases between them. The CDR3 DNA follows: TGCGCCAGCAGCTCCACACCAGGGGACTATGGCTACACCTTC. Protein: CASSSTPGDYGYTF. Combining the CDR3 with reference TRBV5-1 and TRBJ1-2 gives the whole variable domain KAGVTQTPRYLIKTRGQQVTLSCSPISGHRSVSWYQQTPGQGLQFLFEYFSETQRNKGNFPGRFSGRQFSNSRSEMNVSTLELGDSALYLCASSSTPGDYGYTFGSGTRLTVV.

The chain has TRBV5-1 and TRBJ2-3; maybe TRBD1 (5 bases). Germline V lookup: CDR1 SGHRS, CDR2 YFSETQ. This CDR3 region has 16 residues. V gave up 0 bases and J gave up 0 bases, with 11 bases separating them. The CDR3 loop is CASSLEQAPSTDTQYF. CDR3 nucleotide sequence: TGCGCCAGCAGCTTGGAACAGGCCCCGAGCACAGATACGCAGTATTTT.

In DNA form, the CDR3 reads TGTGCCAGCAGCTCAAGGACGGGGGGGAACACTGAAGCTTTCTTT. Its protein is CASSSRTGGNTEAFF. This rearrangement joins TRBV11-1 to TRBJ1-1, with a tentative D call TRBD1 (5 bases). Germline loops: CDR1 SGHAT, CDR2 FQDESV (reference sequence). V was trimmed by 4 bases and J by 1 base, leaving 13 bases between them. The CDR3 covers 15 residues.

This chain connects TRBV19 to TRBJ2-7; D is undetermined. The V and J ends lost 1 base and 5 bases respectively, with 12 bases between them. The CDR3 length is 14 residues. Germline V lookup: CDR1 LNHDA, CDR2 SQIVND (reference sequence). The CDR3 sequence is CASSIGPRSNEQYF. CDR3 DNA sequence: TGTGCCAGTAGTATAGGACCGCGGAGCAACGAGCAGTACTTC.

The V and J genes are TRBV5-1 and TRBJ1-6; D uncertain. Trimming took 0 bases from V and 7 from J, leaving 8 bases between them. Germline V gene lookup returns CDR1 SGHRS and CDR2 YFSETQ. The CDR3 length is 14 residues. In DNA form, the CDR3 reads TGCGCCAGCAGCTTGGCCTTGGGGAATTCACCCCTCCACTTT. Its translation: CASSLALGNSPLHF. The full variable domain, completed using reference TRBV5-1 and TRBJ1-6, is KAGVTQTPRYLIKTRGQQVTLSCSPISGHRSVSWYQQTPGQGLQFLFEYFSETQRNKGNFPGRFSGRQFSNSRSEMNVSTLELGDSALYLCASSLALGNSPLHFGNGTRLTVT.

The chain combines TRBV29-1 with TRBJ1-1, with D unresolved. The CDR3 has 12 amino acids. Germline V gene data show CDR1 as SQVTM and CDR2 as ANQGSEA. V was pared by 0 bases and J by 6 bases, with 8 bases between. For the CDR3, the DNA is TGCAGCGTTGAAGAGGTGGTAGCTGAAGCTTTCTTT. Encoded protein: CSVEEVVAEAFF.

The table lists this clone with a count of one. V is TRBV6-5 and J is TRBJ1-2; the D is unclear. The length of the CDR3 is 13 residues. V lost 2 bases and J 8 bases, leaving 12 bases between the germline ends. Germline V gives CDR1 MNHEY, CDR2 SVGAGI. CDR3 nucleotides: TGTGCCAGCAGTTACGGAGAGAGCGGGGGCTACACCTTC. This translates into CASSYGESGGYTF.

The chain uses TRBV19 and TRBJ1-5; 7 bases line up with TRBD1. The V gene's germline CDR1 is LNHDA and CDR2 SQIVND (reference sequence). After removal of 4 bases from V and 6 bases from J, the junction contained 6 bases not matched to a gene. CDR3 length: 14 residues. CDR3 region: CASSNRDRGQPQHF. As DNA, the CDR3 is TGTGCCAGTAGTAACCGGGACAGAGGTCAGCCCCAGCATTTT.

The genes are TRBV10-2 and TRBJ1-1, with TRBD1 matching over 10 bases. The junction had 6 bases not matched to a gene; V was cut back by 8 bases and J by 0 bases. Germline lookup yields CDR1 WSHSY and CDR2 SAAADI. The CDR3 totals 15 residues. The CDR3 here is CASRDRGFLNTEAFF. The CDR3 region has the DNA TGCGCCAGCCGGGACAGGGGTTTTCTGAACACTGAAGCTTTCTTT.

The chain recombines TRBV10-3 with TRBJ1-5, with TRBD1 matching 7 bases. Germline CDR1 reads ENHRY; CDR2 reads SYGVKD. The CDR3 length is 13 residues. The V gene end was trimmed by 6 bases and the J gene end by 7 bases; junction bases not matched to a gene: 6. CDR3 bases: TGTGCCATCAGAGGACAGGAAGAGCAGCCCCAGCATTTT. This gives the protein CAIRGQEEQPQHF.

V and J are TRBV6-6 and TRBJ2-1; D uncertain. V was pared by 2 bases and J by 10 bases, with 6 bases between. This CDR3 region has 11 residues. Germline V gene data show CDR1 as MNHNY and CDR2 as SVGAGI (reference sequence). CDR3 in amino acids: CASSYDREQFF. The CDR3 coding sequence is TGTGCCAGCAGTTACGACCGAGAGCAGTTCTTC.